This TCR beta chain originates from a study of blood T cell repertoires in COVID-19. Sequencing was performed with immunoSEQ multiplex PCR; in TCRdb, only in-frame clones are kept and a portion is missing. The repertoire has 83,000 or so clones, more than 75% of them found once; the top ten carry 21%. This clone was seen repeatedly, ten times or more. Source material: peripheral blood. The receptor comes from a human donor in a cohort sampled during active COVID-19.

The CDR3 protein is CASGRLRGEQFF. The DNA of the CDR3 is TGTGCCAGCGGACGACTACGGGGTGAGCAGTTCTTC. The chain is built from TRBV12-3 or TRBV12-4 and TRBJ2-1; D is perhaps TRBD2 (5 bases). V lost 8 bases and J lost 9, with 14 bases in between. This CDR3 spans 12 amino acids.